The sequence of this T cell receptor beta chain was determined in a study of CD8 T cells in Susac syndrome (dated by TCRdb to the late 2010s). In terms of the full investigation: Whether CD8+ T cell activation and differentiation in Susac syndrome was antigen driven was tested using repertoire sequencing. CD8+ T cell repertoire clonality was compared between some 13 healthy donors, approximately 14 Susac syndrome patients and approximately 16 multiple sclerosis patients.

RNA was extracted with the RNeasy kit and about 0.5 to 1 ug was reverse transcribed using random hexamers. The immunoSEQ multiplex PCR assay, covering 54 Vbeta and 13 Jbeta segments, was used to amplify TCR beta CDR3 regions. PCR amplification bias was corrected by using a synthetic template baseline for primer optimization and computational correction. The paper's data handling went like this. Reads were annotated to V, D and J genes per IMGT and analyzed with immunoSEQ Analyzer, keeping only productive sequences. To calculate clonality, Shannon entropy was normalized by log2 of the number of productive unique sequences and then subtracted from one. For each patient and control, public and private clones were evaluated among the 100 most prevalent clones. Clones were defined as Susac-specific if absent from the healthy and MS cohorts, from 1052 published viral clones and from other ImmuneACCESS disease sequences. TCRdb cleaned the public reads at Q25 with fastp, built clones with MiXCR and kept in-frame beta chains. Duplicate CDR3 protein sequences are folded into a single record with the most common DNA and genes. The V and J calls, along with clone size, are taken from TCRdb and not from the paper's own processing. In this sample the table shows about 300,000 distinct CDR3 sequences, over 75% of which occur a single time. The ten largest account for approximately 0.2% of the sample.

Comment on this clonotype: What this receptor recognizes is not known. Base qualities are not provided; no much larger clone lies one nucleotide away.

Beyond this particular receptor, the publication reports: The study acknowledged that relatively few individuals were included in the TCR sequencing and HLA analysis.

The germline V gene encodes CDR1 DFQATT and CDR2 SNEGSKA (reference sequence). Taken from cysteine to phenylalanine, the CDR3 has 15 residues. Only the CDR3 region is kept as DNA, spanning 45 bases read in frame from base 1. V was cut back by 3 bases and J by 1 base, leaving a gap of 14 bases between them. High-throughput TCR beta sequencing profiled peripheral blood CD8+ and CD4+ T cells from healthy donors, Susac syndrome patients and multiple sclerosis patients. Treatment-naive patients with stable or active relapsing-remitting disease fulfilling revised McDonald criteria were used as multiple sclerosis controls. Bulk CD8+ and CD4+ T cells were purified by magnetic negative isolation, while CD8+ TEMRA cells were enriched using FACS. Blood was drawn into EDTA tubes, processed within 24 hours, and PBMCs were isolated by density gradient centrifugation. PBMCs intended for TCR sequencing were cryopreserved in liquid nitrogen and were subsequently thawed in a 37 degrees C water bath. The sorted or isolated CD4+, CD8+ and CD8+ TEMRA cells had a purity of 90% or higher.

The sequence links TRBV20-1 to TRBJ2-3; perhaps TRBD2 is the D gene, with 5 bases matching. The material sequenced was CD8+ T cells from PBMCs. This TCR was sampled from a human donor with multiple sclerosis. The CDR3 sequence is CSARDFSGRTDTQYF. The DNA reads as follows: TGCAGTGCTAGGGACTTTTCTGGTCGCACAGATACGCAGTATTTT.